What follows are 8 T cell receptor beta chains derived from one specimen sequenced in a study of graft-versus-host responses after intestinal transplantation. These receptors are not linked to any known antigen. Here immunoSEQ multiplex PCR was the method, and the copy in TCRdb shows in-frame clones only, minus some. Of tens of thousands of clones listed, roughly 90% are singletons. The sample was unstimulated CD8+ T cells sorted from spleen or lymph node cells, taken before intestinal transplant. Receptors were obtained from a human donor who received an intestinal transplant.

The V gene is TRBV28, the J gene TRBJ1-2; 9 bases map to TRBD1. V shed 0 bases, J shed 5 bases, and the junction held 10 bases outside the gene matches. The CDR3 contains 17 residues. The germline CDR1 and CDR2 sequences are MDHEN and SYDVKM. Written as DNA, the CDR3 is TGTGCCAGCAGTTTATGGCCGGGACAGGGCGAGATTTATGGCTACACCTTC. This encodes CASSLWPGQGEIYGYTF.

This chain links TRBV27 with TRBJ2-2; no definite D call. V lost 7 bases and J lost 5, with 14 bases in between. Germline lookup yields CDR1 MNHEY and CDR2 SMNVEV (reference sequence). The CDR3 is 14 residues long. CDR3 region: CASTGSMRTGELFF. The CDR3 nucleotides read TGTGCCAGCACAGGATCTATGCGAACCGGGGAGCTGTTTTTT.

The count of this clone is one. The rearrangement links TRBV7-9 to TRBJ2-1, with D unresolved. The CDR3 loop spans 18 amino acids. Germline V CDR1 and CDR2: SEHNR, FQNEAQ (reference sequence). Between the trimmed V and J ends, which lost 3 bases and 2 bases, there was a span of 20 bases. The CDR3 here is CASSFSPLQDPTYNEQFF. In nucleotides, the CDR3 is TGTGCCAGCAGCTTCTCCCCCCTCCAGGATCCCACCTACAATGAGCAGTTCTTC.

The chain links TRBV2 to TRBJ2-7, with 7 bases aligning to TRBD1. There are 17 residues in the CDR3. CDR1 and CDR2 (germline): SNHLY, FYNNEI. The trim removed 3 bases at V and 5 bases at J, leaving 16 bases unmatched. In DNA form, the CDR3 reads TGTGCCAGCAGTGATGGAAGACAGGGCGAAAATCCCCACGAGCAGTACTTC. It codes for CASSDGRQGENPHEQYF.

V gene TRBV5-6 combines with J gene TRBJ2-1, with D unclear. CDR3 size: 15 residues. CDR1 and CDR2 (germline): SGHDT, YYEEEE. Trimming stripped 1 base from V and 2 bases from J, with 10 bases between. CDR3 loop: CASSLLAEPYNEQFF. In DNA, the CDR3 is TGTGCCAGCAGCTTGCTTGCGGAGCCCTACAATGAGCAGTTCTTC.

The chain joins TRBV27 to TRBJ2-2; D gene ambiguous. Trimming cost V 5 bases and J 5 bases, with 12 bases left between them. The CDR3 totals 14 residues. Germline V CDR1 and CDR2: MNHEY, SMNVEV (reference sequence). CDR3 region: CASSPRVPTGELFF. CDR3 in DNA: TGTGCCAGCAGTCCCCGCGTTCCAACCGGGGAGCTGTTTTTT.

The chain combines TRBV6-1 with TRBJ2-5; no clear D gene. The CDR3 is 12 amino acids. CDR1 is MNHNS, CDR2 SASEGT, per germline. V gave up 11 bases and J gave up 2 bases, with 12 bases separating them. The DNA for the CDR3 is TGTGCCGCGGCCCACACTCAAGAGACCCAGTACTTC. This sequence encodes CAAAHTQETQYF.

The J gene is TRBJ1-4, the V gene TRBV15; the D is unclear. Germline V gives CDR1 LNHNV, CDR2 YYDKDF (reference sequence). The V gene lost 5 bases and the J gene lost 11 bases, with 15 bases spanning the gap. This CDR3 region has 13 residues. The CDR3: CATSGEALRKLFF. The CDR3 DNA sequence: TGTGCCACCAGCGGGGAGGCGCTTCGGAAACTGTTTTTT.